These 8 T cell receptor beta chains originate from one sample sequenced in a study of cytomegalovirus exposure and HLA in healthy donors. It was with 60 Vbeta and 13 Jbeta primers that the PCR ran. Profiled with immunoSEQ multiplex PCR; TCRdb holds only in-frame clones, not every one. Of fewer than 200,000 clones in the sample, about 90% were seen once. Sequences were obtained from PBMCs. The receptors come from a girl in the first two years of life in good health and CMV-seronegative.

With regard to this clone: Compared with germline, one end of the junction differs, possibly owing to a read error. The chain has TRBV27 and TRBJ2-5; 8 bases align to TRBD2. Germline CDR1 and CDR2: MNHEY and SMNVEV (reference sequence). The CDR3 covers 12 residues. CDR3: CVSRERGETQYF. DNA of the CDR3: TGTGTCAGCCGTGAGCGGGGGGAGACCCAGTACTTC.

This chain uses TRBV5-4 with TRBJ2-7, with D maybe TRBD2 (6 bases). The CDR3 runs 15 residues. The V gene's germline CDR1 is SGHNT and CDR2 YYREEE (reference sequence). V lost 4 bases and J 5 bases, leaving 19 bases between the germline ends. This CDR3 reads CASSPPLAGRNEQYF. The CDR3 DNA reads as TGTGCCAGCAGCCCCCCCCTGGCGGGGAGGAACGAGCAGTACTTC.

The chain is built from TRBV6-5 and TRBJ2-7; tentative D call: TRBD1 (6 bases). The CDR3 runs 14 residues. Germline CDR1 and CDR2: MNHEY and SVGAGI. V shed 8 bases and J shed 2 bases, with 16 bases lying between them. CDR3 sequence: CASSPGTPTYEQYF. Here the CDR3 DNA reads TGTGCCAGCTCGCCGGGGACACCTACCTACGAGCAGTACTTC.

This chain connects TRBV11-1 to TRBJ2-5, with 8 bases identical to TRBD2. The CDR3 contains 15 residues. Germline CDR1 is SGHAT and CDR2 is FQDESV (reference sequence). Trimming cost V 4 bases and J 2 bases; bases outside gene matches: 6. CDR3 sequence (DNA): TGTGCCAGCAGCTCCAGGGGCGGGGGGCAAGAGACCCAGTACTTC. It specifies CASSSRGGGQETQYF.

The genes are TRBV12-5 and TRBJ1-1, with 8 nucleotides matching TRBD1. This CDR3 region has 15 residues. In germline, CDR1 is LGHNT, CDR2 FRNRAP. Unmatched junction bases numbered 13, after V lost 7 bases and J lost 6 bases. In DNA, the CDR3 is TGTGCTAGTGCCCCCTTGACAGGGGCGGTTTCTGAAGCTTTCTTT. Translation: CASAPLTGAVSEAFF.

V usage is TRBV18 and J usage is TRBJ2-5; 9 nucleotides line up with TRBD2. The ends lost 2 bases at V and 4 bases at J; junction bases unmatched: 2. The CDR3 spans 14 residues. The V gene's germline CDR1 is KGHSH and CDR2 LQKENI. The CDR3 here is CASSPGGRGETQYF. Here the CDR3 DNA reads TGTGCCAGCTCACCAGGCGGGAGGGGAGAGACCCAGTACTTC.

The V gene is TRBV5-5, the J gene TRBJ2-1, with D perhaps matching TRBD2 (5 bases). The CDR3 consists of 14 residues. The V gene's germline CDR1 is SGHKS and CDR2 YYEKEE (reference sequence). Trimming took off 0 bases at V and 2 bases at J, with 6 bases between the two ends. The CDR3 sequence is CASSLGGPYNEQFF. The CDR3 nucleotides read TGTGCCAGCAGCTTGGGCGGGCCCTACAATGAGCAGTTCTTC. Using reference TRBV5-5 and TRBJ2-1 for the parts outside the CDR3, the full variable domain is DAGVTQSPTHLIKTRGQQVTLRCSPISGHKSVSWYQQVLGQGPQFIFQYYEKEERGRGNFPDRFSARQFPNYSSELNVNALLLGDSALYLCASSLGGPYNEQFFGPGTRLTVL.

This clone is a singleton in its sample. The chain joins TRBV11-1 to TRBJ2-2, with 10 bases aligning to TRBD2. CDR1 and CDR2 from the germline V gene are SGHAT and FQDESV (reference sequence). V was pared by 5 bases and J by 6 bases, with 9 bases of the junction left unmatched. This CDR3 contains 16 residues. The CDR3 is CASSGPSGSSSGELFF. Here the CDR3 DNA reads TGTGCCAGCAGCGGCCCTAGCGGGAGCTCCTCCGGGGAGCTGTTTTTT.